The 5 T cell receptor beta chains below come from one sample, sequenced in a study of vaccination effects on CD4 cells after COVID-19 (dated by TCRdb to the early 2020s). Antigens of these TCRs are unknown. Libraries were prepared through the immunoSEQ multiplex PCR assay. TCRdb re-hosts the immuneACCESS table, in-frame sequences only. Its copies lack some clones; in the studies checked, an unresolved V gene accounts for under half of them, and the cause for the rest is not known. Across this sample there are tens of thousands of clones, with roughly 85% seen only once. The top ten hold 5.5% to 8% of the sample. The ViraFEST assay stimulated PBMC with viral peptide pools and then used TCR sequencing to identify antigen-specific CD4+ T cell clonotypes by expansion. After approximately eleven days of culture, CD4+ T cells were isolated with the EasySep CD4+ T cell isolation kit. Two doses of either the BNT162b2 or the mRNA-1273 mRNA SARS-CoV-2 vaccine were administered to participants.

Sequencing used CD4+ T cells from PBMCs cultured with SARS-CoV-2 spike peptides, obtained after COVID-19 vaccination. Taken with the paper, the label for cell subset or site translates to: SARS-CoV-2 spike overlapping peptide pool stimulation. These receptors were obtained from a human donor who received a COVID-19 vaccine. Some clones in this sample may be carry-over from other donors' samples.

This sequence joins TRBV6-5 and TRBJ2-4; D possibly matches TRBD1 or TRBD2 (5 bases each). V gave up 6 bases and J gave up 3 bases, with 15 bases separating them. The CDR3 has 15 residues. The V gene's germline CDR1 is MNHEY and CDR2 SVGAGI. The CDR3 region is CASSPTWDGKNIQYF. In DNA form, the CDR3 reads TGTGCCAGCAGCCCCACTTGGGACGGCAAAAACATTCAGTACTTC.

The V gene is TRBV6-4, the J gene TRBJ2-7; the D gene is possibly TRBD1 (5 bases). Germline CDR1 MRHNA, CDR2 SNTAGT. The CDR3 extends over 14 amino acids. V gave up 3 bases and J gave up 1 base, with 10 bases separating them. The CDR3, as DNA: TGTGCCAGCAGTGAGGTGGCAGGGTCCTACGAGCAGTACGTC. This encodes CASSEVAGSYEQYV.

The genes are TRBV24-1 and TRBJ2-7; 8 bases map to TRBD1. Germline V gene data show CDR1 as KGHDR and CDR2 as SFDVKD. J lost 7 bases, V lost 8 bases, and 12 bases had no gene match. This CDR3 has 14 amino acids. DNA for the CDR3: TGTGCCACCACGGGGCAGGGGGCTACAGGGGAGCAGTACGTC. Protein: CATTGQGATGEQYV.

J is TRBJ2-3 and V is TRBV9; 12 bases agree with TRBD1. Trimming took 5 bases from V and 0 from J; bases not matched to a gene: 7. The CDR3 sequence is 17 residues long. The germline V gene has CDR1 SGDLS and CDR2 YYNGEE. Here the CDR3 reads CASRAGTGGSSTDTQYF. The CDR3 DNA is TGTGCCAGCAGAGCCGGGACAGGGGGCTCTAGCACAGATACGCAGTATTTT.

The V call is TRBV24-1, the J call TRBJ2-1; D unresolved. The CDR3 is made up of 16 amino acids. Trimming removed 0 bases from V and 5 bases from J, with 13 bases in between. CDR1 is KGHDR, CDR2 SFDVKD, per germline. The CDR3 is CATSDLSASSNNEQFF. The CDR3, as DNA: TGTGCCACCAGTGATTTGTCAGCGTCTTCTAACAATGAGCAGTTCTTC.